These T cell receptor beta chains were read from a single sample in a study of beta chain features in type 1 diabetes. Measured with immunoSEQ multiplex PCR; TCRdb has only the in-frame clones, and not every one. The sample lists about 900,000 clones; 15% to 20% were seen once. The sequenced material came from naive CD4+ T cells from blood. Receptor source: a woman aged 18-30 years in good health. The CDR3 runs from the conserved cysteine through the conserved F or W. D genes are given only for firm matches. A clone size is listed for some rows: how often the clone was seen (once, few, many), or a class if it is expanded.

j_call,v_call,clone_size,cdr3_length,d_call,cdr3_nt,cdr3_aa
TRBJ2-7,TRBV4-1,NA,15,TRBD1,TGCGCCAGCAGCCAAGTCGGGACAGGGCACTACGAGCAGTACTTC,CASSQVGTGHYEQYF
TRBJ2-1,TRBV5-1,NA,17,TRBD2,TGCGCCAGCAGCGGGACTAGCGGAAAGCACTCCTACAATGAGCAGTTCTTC,CASSGTSGKHSYNEQFF
TRBJ2-7,TRBV7-3,NA,16,TRBD2,TGTGCCAGCAGCCGTCGAACTAGCGGGAGGGCCTACGAGCAGTACTTC,CASSRRTSGRAYEQYF
TRBJ2-7,TRBV6-5,few,14,NA,TGTGCCAGCAGTTACTCGAGGGACTCCTACGAGCAGTACTTC,CASSYSRDSYEQYF
TRBJ2-5,TRBV6-1,NA,13,NA,TGTGCCAGCAGTCCAGGTTTAGGGGAGACCCAGTACTTC,CASSPGLGETQYF
TRBJ2-2,TRBV7-9,NA,12,NA,TGTGCCAGCAGCCTGTTTTCCGGGGAGCTGTTTTTT,CASSLFSGELFF
TRBJ2-1,TRBV9,NA,17,TRBD2,TGTGCCAGCAGCGCCGGACTAGCGGGAAACTCCTACAATGAGCAGTTCTTC,CASSAGLAGNSYNEQFF
TRBJ2-1,TRBV6-6,NA,12,NA,TGTGCCAGCAGTCAAACTAGGAATGAGCAGTTCTTC,CASSQTRNEQFF
TRBJ1-5,TRBV5-4,NA,13,NA,TGTGCCAGCAGCTTGGGCGTCGATCAGCCCCAGCATTTT,CASSLGVDQPQHF
TRBJ2-1,TRBV11-1,NA,18,TRBD2,TGTGCCAGCAGCTCCCACCTGAGCGGGAGTAGTACCTACAATGAGCAGTTCTTC,CASSSHLSGSSTYNEQFF
TRBJ2-7,TRBV19,NA,15,NA,TGTGCCAGTAGTATAATGTGGGGCCAGGCCTACGAGCAGTACTTC,CASSIMWGQAYEQYF
TRBJ2-2,TRBV2,few,14,TRBD1,TGTGCCAGCAGGGGGGACAGCAACACCGGGGAGCTGTTTTTT,CASRGDSNTGELFF
TRBJ2-3,TRBV6-6,few,13,NA,TGTGCCAGCAGTTATTCACCCACAGATACGCAGTATTTT,CASSYSPTDTQYF
TRBJ1-1,TRBV7-2,few,13,NA,TGTGCCAGCAGCTTAGAATCAATCACTGAAGCTTTCTTT,CASSLESITEAFF
TRBJ2-7,TRBV7-2,NA,16,TRBD2,TGTGCCAGCAGCCCACGACTAGCGGGAAGCTCCTACGAGCAGTACTTC,CASSPRLAGSSYEQYF
TRBJ2-7,TRBV18,once,13,TRBD1,TGTGCCAGCTCAAGGGACAGTTCCTACGAGCAGTACTTC,CASSRDSSYEQYF
TRBJ2-1,TRBV6-5,NA,15,TRBD2,TGTGCCTCCCGGCTAGCGGGGAGCTCCTACAATGAGCAGTTCTTC,CASRLAGSSYNEQFF
TRBJ2-2,TRBV7-2,NA,15,NA,TGTGCCAGCAGTCTCGACTGGAAGAACACCGGGGAGCTGTTTTTT,CASSLDWKNTGELFF
TRBJ1-1,TRBV5-1,NA,17,NA,TGCGCCAGCAGTACAGGCACCATGGTATTCATGAACACTGAAGCTTTCTTT,CASSTGTMVFMNTEAFF
TRBJ2-3,TRBV15,NA,17,TRBD1,TGTGCCACCAGCAGGGGCTCGACAGGGCACCTCACAGATACGCAGTATTTT,CATSRGSTGHLTDTQYF
TRBJ2-5,TRBV28,few,13,NA,TGTGCCAGCCAGGGTAGTTCCAGAGAGACCCAGTACTTC,CASQGSSRETQYF
TRBJ2-1,TRBV11-2,few,16,TRBD1,TGTGCCAGCAGCACCCACAGGGGCCGTTCCTACAATGAGCAGTTCTTC,CASSTHRGRSYNEQFF
TRBJ2-3,TRBV9,NA,15,TRBD1,TGTGCCAGCAGCGACCGGGACAGGGGTGCCGATACGCAGTATTTT,CASSDRDRGADTQYF
TRBJ1-2,TRBV10-3,few,13,NA,TGTGCCATCAGGTGGGGGTCTACCTATGGCTACACCTTC,CAIRWGSTYGYTF
TRBJ2-1,TRBV29-1,few,16,TRBD2,TGCAGCGTTGAGGGACTAGTTGTGGCCGAATACAATGAGCAGTTCTTC,CSVEGLVVAEYNEQFF
TRBJ2-2,TRBV5-1,few,16,NA,TGCGCCAGCAGCCCTATAGTAGCATCGGACACCGGGGAGCTGTTTTTT,CASSPIVASDTGELFF
TRBJ1-1,TRBV28,NA,13,NA,TGTGCCAGCAGTTTATCCTCGGCAGGCGAAGCTTTCTTT,CASSLSSAGEAFF
TRBJ2-7,TRBV10-3,NA,13,NA,TGTGCCATCGGACGGACAGCGGAGTACGAGCAGTACTTC,CAIGRTAEYEQYF
TRBJ1-2,TRBV5-4,NA,15,NA,TGTGCCAGCAGCTCTACAATACAGGGACGGGTTGGCTACACCTTC,CASSSTIQGRVGYTF
TRBJ2-7,TRBV28,few,14,TRBD2,TGTGCCAGGATCTCGACTAGCAGCTCCTACGAGCAGTACTTC,CARISTSSSYEQYF
TRBJ2-7,TRBV11-2,NA,15,NA,TGTGCCAGCAGCTCATTCCTTAAATACTCCTACGAGCAGTACTTC,CASSSFLKYSYEQYF
TRBJ2-5,TRBV27,few,17,TRBD2,TGTGCCAGCAGTCCGACTAGCGGGAGGGCCCTTTCGGAGACCCAGTACTTC,CASSPTSGRALSETQYF
TRBJ2-1,TRBV19,NA,15,NA,TGTGCCAGTAGTATAATCCTAGACCCCTACAATGAGCAGTTCTTC,CASSIILDPYNEQFF
TRBJ2-1,TRBV7-9,NA,15,TRBD2,TGTGCCAGCAGCCCAACTAGCGGGAGAAGGAATGAGCAGTTCTTC,CASSPTSGRRNEQFF
TRBJ2-1,TRBV28,few,15,TRBD2,TGTGCCAGCAGTACCGGACTAGGGTTCTACAATGAGCAGTTCTTC,CASSTGLGFYNEQFF
TRBJ1-5,TRBV7-6,few,12,NA,TGTGCCAGCAGCTCGGGCAATCAGCCCCAGCATTTT,CASSSGNQPQHF
TRBJ2-1,TRBV5-6,few,14,NA,TGTGCCAGCAGCTTGTTATCTTACTACAATGAGCAGTTCTTC,CASSLLSYYNEQFF
TRBJ2-7,TRBV5-1,few,12,NA,TGCGCCAGCAGCCTAGACAACTACGAGCAGTACTTC,CASSLDNYEQYF
TRBJ1-3,TRBV6-1,few,15,NA,TGTGCCAGCAGTGAGCACAGGGCGAATGGAAACACCATATATTTT,CASSEHRANGNTIYF
TRBJ2-1,TRBV5-6,NA,15,TRBD2,TGTGCCAGCAGCCCACGGACTAGCGCCCCCAATGAGCAGTTCTTC,CASSPRTSAPNEQFF
TRBJ2-7,TRBV18,few,13,TRBD1,TGTGCCAGCTCACCGGACAGGGATTACGAGCAGTACTTC,CASSPDRDYEQYF
TRBJ1-4,TRBV6-6,NA,15,NA,TGTGCCAGCAGTTACCAGGCCAGCTTAAGGGAAAAACTGTTTTTT,CASSYQASLREKLFF
TRBJ2-1,TRBV11-2,few,15,TRBD1,TGTGCCAGCAGCCCTAGACAGGGTTCCTACAATGAGCAGTTCTTC,CASSPRQGSYNEQFF
TRBJ1-2,TRBV23-1,many,15,TRBD1,TGCGCCAGCAGTCAATCGGCAGGGGGGGTCTATGGCTACACCTTC,CASSQSAGGVYGYTF
TRBJ1-3,TRBV28,NA,14,NA,TGTGCCAGCAGTTCGACAGTCCCCGGAAACACCATATATTTT,CASSSTVPGNTIYF
TRBJ2-7,TRBV19,NA,15,NA,TGTGCCAGTAGTATGTCCGGGAGCATCGGATACGAGCAGTACTTC,CASSMSGSIGYEQYF
TRBJ2-5,TRBV5-1,NA,14,NA,TGCGCCAGCAGCTTGGGACTGGGACAAGAGACCCAGTACTTC,CASSLGLGQETQYF
TRBJ2-6,TRBV10-3,few,16,NA,TGTGCCATCAGTGAGGGAGGGGGGACTGGGGCCAACGTCCTGACTTTC,CAISEGGGTGANVLTF
TRBJ2-4,TRBV6-1,few,15,TRBD1,TGTGCCAGCACCCGGGGAGGGACAGGGAGAAACATTCAGTACTTC,CASTRGGTGRNIQYF
TRBJ1-2,TRBV2,NA,13,NA,TGTGCCAGCAGGAGGTCGGCAGGGTTTGGCTACACCTTC,CASRRSAGFGYTF
TRBJ2-2,TRBV9,NA,15,NA,TGTGCCAGCAGCGTACGGACCGGGCACACCGGGGAGCTGTTTTTT,CASSVRTGHTGELFF
TRBJ2-2,TRBV7-8,NA,16,TRBD2,TGTGCCAGCAGCTTCGGACTAGCGGGAGGGACCGGGGAGCTGTTTTTT,CASSFGLAGGTGELFF
TRBJ1-5,TRBV6-5,NA,13,NA,TGTGCCAGCAGTTACTCAGGGTTGCAGCCCCAGCATTTT,CASSYSGLQPQHF